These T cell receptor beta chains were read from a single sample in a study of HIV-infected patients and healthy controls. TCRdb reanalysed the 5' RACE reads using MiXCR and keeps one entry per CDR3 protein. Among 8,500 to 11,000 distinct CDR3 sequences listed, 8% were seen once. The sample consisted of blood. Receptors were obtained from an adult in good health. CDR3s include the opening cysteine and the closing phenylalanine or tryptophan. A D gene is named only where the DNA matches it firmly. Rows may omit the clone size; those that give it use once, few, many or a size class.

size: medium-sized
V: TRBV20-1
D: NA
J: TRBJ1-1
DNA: TGCAGTGCTGCCGGGACACGGAATGAAGCTTTCTTT
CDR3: CSAAGTRNEAFF

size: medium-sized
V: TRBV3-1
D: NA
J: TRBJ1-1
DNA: TGTGCCAGCAGCCAAGATCTTTTAGGGTACACTGAAGCTTTCTTT
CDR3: CASSQDLLGYTEAFF

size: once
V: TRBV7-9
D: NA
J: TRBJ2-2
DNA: TGTGCCAGCACCCACGAGGGGGAGCTGTTTTTT
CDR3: CASTHEGELFF

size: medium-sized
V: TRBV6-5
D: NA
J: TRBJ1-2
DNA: TGTGCCAGCAGCCGGGACGGGCCGCACTATGGCTACACCTTC
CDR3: CASSRDGPHYGYTF

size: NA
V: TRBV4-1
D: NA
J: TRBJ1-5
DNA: TGCGCCAGCAGGCGCACCGGGACCGGTAATCAGCCCAAGCATTTT
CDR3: CASRRTGTGNQPKHF

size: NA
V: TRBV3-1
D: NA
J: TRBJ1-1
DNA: TGTGCCAGCAGCCCAAAAGAGATCCGGGGAACTGAAGCTTTCTTT
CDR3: CASSPKEIRGTEAFF

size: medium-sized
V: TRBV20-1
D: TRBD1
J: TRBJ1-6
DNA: TGCAGTGCCTCAGAGGACAGGCATTCACCCCTCCACTTT
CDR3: CSASEDRHSPLHF

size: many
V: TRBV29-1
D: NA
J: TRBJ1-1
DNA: TGCAGCGTCGATCCCTTGGGGTTGAACACTGAAGCTTTCTTT
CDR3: CSVDPLGLNTEAFF

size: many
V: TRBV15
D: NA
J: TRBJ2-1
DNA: TGTGCCACCAGCAGAGAGGGCGGGTTTTCAAGGAATGAGCAGTTCTTC
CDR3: CATSREGGFSRNEQFF

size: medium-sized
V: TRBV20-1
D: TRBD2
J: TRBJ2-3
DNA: TGCAGTGCCAATCCGACTAGCGGGGGTATAAATACGCAGTATTTT
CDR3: CSANPTSGGINTQYF

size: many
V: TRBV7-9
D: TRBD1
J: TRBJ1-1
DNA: TGTGCCAGCAGCTTTATGACAGGGGGCCTTACTGAAGCTTTCTTT
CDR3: CASSFMTGGLTEAFF

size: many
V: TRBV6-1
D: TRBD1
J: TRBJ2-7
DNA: TGTGCCAGCAGTGAACGGGAGACAGGGGCCTACGAGCAGTACTTC
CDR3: CASSERETGAYEQYF

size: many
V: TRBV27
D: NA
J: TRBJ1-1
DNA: TGTGCCAGCAGTCGCGGACAGACGAACACTGAAGCTTTCTTT
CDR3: CASSRGQTNTEAFF

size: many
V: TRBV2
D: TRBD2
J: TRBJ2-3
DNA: TGTGCCAGCAGTGAGTTAGCGGGGAGGTCAGATACGCAGTATTTT
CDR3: CASSELAGRSDTQYF

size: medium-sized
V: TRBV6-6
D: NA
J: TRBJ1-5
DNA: TGTGCCAGCAGTTCCCTTCAGGGGAGGCAGCCCCAGCATTTT
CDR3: CASSSLQGRQPQHF

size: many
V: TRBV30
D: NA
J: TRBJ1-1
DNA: TGTGCCTGGAGTGTAGGGAATCCGGGGAACACTGAAGCTTTCTTT
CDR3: CAWSVGNPGNTEAFF

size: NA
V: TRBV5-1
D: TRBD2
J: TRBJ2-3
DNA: TGCGCCAGCAGCTTACTAGCGGGGGGCACAGATACGCAGTATTTT
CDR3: CASSLLAGGTDTQYF

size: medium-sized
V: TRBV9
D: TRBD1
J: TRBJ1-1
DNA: TGTGCCAGCGGATCGACAGGGTCGGCGAACACTGAAGCTTTCTTT
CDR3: CASGSTGSANTEAFF

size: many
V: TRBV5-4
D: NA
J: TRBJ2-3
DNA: TGTGCCAGCAGCGGGTCTCACACTAGCACAGATACGCAGTATTTT
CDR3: CASSGSHTSTDTQYF

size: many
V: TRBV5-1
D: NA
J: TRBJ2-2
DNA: TGCGCCAGCAGCTTGGGGGACGGGAACACCGGGGAGCTGTTTTTT
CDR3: CASSLGDGNTGELFF

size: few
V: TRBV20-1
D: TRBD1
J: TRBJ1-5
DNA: TGCAGTGCTAGAGAGACAGGGGGGCGAGGCAATCAGCCCCAGCATTTT
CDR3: CSARETGGRGNQPQHF

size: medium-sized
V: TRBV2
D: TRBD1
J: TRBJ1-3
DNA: TGTGCCAGCAGTGGGGACAGTCTACTTTCTGGAAACACCATATATTTT
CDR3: CASSGDSLLSGNTIYF

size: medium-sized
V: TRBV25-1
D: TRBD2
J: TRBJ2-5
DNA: TGTGCCAGCAGTGGGAGCCTTAGCGGGGGGGCATTTCAGGGCTCGGAGACCCAGTACTTC
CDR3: CASSGSLSGGAFQGSETQYF

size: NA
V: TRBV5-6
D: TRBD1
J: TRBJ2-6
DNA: TGTGCCAGCAGCTTGTTGGGACAGGGGACCTCTGGGGCCAACGTCCTGACTTTC
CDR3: CASSLLGQGTSGANVLTF

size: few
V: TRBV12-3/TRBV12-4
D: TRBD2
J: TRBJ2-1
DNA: TGTGCCAGCAGTCTAGCGGAAGGGAATGAGCAGTTCTTC
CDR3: CASSLAEGNEQFF

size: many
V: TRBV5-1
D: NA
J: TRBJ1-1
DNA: TGCGCCAGCAGCAGAGGGGCGGCGGGCACTGAAGCTTTCTTT
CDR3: CASSRGAAGTEAFF

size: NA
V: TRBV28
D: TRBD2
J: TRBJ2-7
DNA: TGTGCCAGCAGCCTCAGCGGGGCGAGCTCCTACGAGCAGTACTTC
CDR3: CASSLSGASSYEQYF

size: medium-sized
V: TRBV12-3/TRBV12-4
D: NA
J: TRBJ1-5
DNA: TGTGCCAGCAGTTTAAAAGTTTTAGGGACGAGCAATCAGCCCCAGCATTTT
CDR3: CASSLKVLGTSNQPQHF

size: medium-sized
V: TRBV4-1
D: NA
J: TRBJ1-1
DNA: TGCGCCAGCAGCCAAGAGGTCGTGTCGGGCCGCACTGAAGCTTTCTTT
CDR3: CASSQEVVSGRTEAFF

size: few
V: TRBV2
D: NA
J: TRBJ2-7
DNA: TGTGCCAGCAGCCTCCCATACTCCTTCGACAGCTCCTACGAGCAGTACTTC
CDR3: CASSLPYSFDSSYEQYF

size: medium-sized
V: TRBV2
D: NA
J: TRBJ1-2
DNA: TGTGCCAGCTTCGTCCCAGGGGAAGGTGGCTATGGCTACACCTTC
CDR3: CASFVPGEGGYGYTF

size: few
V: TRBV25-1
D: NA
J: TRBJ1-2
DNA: TGTGCCAGCAGTGAGTGGACAGCGGAAGTCTATGGCTACACCTTC
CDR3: CASSEWTAEVYGYTF

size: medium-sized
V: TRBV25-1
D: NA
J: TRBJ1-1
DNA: TGTGCCAGTAGCTATCGGATGGAAGCTTTCTTT
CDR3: CASSYRMEAFF

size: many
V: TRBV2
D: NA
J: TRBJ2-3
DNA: TGTGCCAGCAGTTCTCTAGCGAGCACAGATACGCAGTATTTT
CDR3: CASSSLASTDTQYF

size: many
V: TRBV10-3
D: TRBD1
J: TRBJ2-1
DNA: TGTGCCATCAGTGTGGTGGACAGGGGCTACAATGAGCAGTTCTTC
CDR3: CAISVVDRGYNEQFF

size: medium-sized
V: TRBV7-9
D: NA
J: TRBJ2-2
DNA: TGTGCCAGCAGCAAAGGCCTTATTGGGGCGAGCACCGGGGAGCTGTTTTTT
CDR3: CASSKGLIGASTGELFF

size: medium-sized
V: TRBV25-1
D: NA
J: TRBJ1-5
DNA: TGTGCCAGCAGTGAATATGGTGATCAGCCCCAGCATTTT
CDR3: CASSEYGDQPQHF

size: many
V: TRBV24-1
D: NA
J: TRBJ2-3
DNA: TGTGCCACCAGTGACCAGGGGCGTACAGATACGCAGTATTTT
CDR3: CATSDQGRTDTQYF

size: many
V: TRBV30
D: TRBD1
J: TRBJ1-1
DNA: TGTGCCTGGAGTGGCGACAGGGGGCGCGGAGCTTTCTTT
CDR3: CAWSGDRGRGAFF

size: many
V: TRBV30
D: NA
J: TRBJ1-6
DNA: TGTGCCTGGAGTAGAAATAATTCACCCCTCCACTTT
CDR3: CAWSRNNSPLHF

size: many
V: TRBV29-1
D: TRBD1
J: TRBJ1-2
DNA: TGCAGCGTTACAGACAGGGGCGGCTATGGCTACACCTTC
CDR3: CSVTDRGGYGYTF

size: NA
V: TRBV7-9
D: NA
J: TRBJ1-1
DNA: TGTGCCAGCAGCCCAAAGGGAAGAACTGAAGCTTTCTTT
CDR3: CASSPKGRTEAFF

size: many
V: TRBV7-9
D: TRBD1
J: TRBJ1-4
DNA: TGTGCCAGCAGCTCAAGACAGGGGCTAACTAATGAAAAACTGTTTTTT
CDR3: CASSSRQGLTNEKLFF

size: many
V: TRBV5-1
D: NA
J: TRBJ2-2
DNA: TGCGCCACGAAAACCTTGCAGGGTGACGCCGGGGAGCTGTTTTTT
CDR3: CATKTLQGDAGELFF

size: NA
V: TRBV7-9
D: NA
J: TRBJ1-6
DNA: TGTGCCAGCAGATTCGGTCAGGGTGGTTCACCCCTCCACTTT
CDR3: CASRFGQGGSPLHF

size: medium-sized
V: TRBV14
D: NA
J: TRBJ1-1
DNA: TGTGCCAGCAGCCAAGGAATTAGGTCGAGGATCGTTGACACTGAAGCTTTCTTT
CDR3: CASSQGIRSRIVDTEAFF

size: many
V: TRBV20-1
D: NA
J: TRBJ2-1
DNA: TGCAGTGCTAGAGGCTCGGCTAGCCACAATGAGCAGTTCTTC
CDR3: CSARGSASHNEQFF

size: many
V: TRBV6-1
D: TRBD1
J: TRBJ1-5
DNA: TGTGCCAGCAGGGACAGGGGCAGCAATCAGCCCCAGCATTTT
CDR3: CASRDRGSNQPQHF

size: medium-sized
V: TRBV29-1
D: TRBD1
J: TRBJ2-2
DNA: TGCAGCGTGTCCGGGACAGGGGATCACACCGGGGAGCTGTTTTTT
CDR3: CSVSGTGDHTGELFF

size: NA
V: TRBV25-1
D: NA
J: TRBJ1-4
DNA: TGTGCCAGCAGTGCAACCCGGGACACGCATGAAAAACTGTTTTTT
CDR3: CASSATRDTHEKLFF

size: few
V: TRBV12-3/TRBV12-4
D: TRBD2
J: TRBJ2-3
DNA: TGTGCCAGCAGTTCTACTGGAGGCGGGACTAGCGGGGGAGATACGCAGTATTTT
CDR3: CASSSTGGGTSGGDTQYF

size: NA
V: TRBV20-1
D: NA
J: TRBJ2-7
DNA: TGCAGTGCTAGAGATCCGCAGGCGGCGCGGTCTTACGAGCAGTACTTC
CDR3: CSARDPQAARSYEQYF

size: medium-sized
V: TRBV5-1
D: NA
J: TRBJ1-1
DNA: TGCGCCAGCAGCTTACAGGGTGGGGCGGATCCTGAAGCTTTCTTT
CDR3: CASSLQGGADPEAFF

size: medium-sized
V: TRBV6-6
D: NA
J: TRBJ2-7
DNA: TGTGCCAGCAGTTACTCGACTGGAGAGTACGAGCAGTACTTC
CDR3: CASSYSTGEYEQYF

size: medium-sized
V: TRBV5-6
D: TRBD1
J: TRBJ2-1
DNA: TGTGCCAGCAACGAGGGGGCGCGGGATGAGCAGTTCTTC
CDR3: CASNEGARDEQFF